What follows describes a single TCR beta chain. The CDR3 loop spans 14 amino acids. Trimming removed 4 bases at V and 6 bases at J, with 10 bases between. Germline V gene data show CDR1 as LNHNV and CDR2 as YYDKDF (reference sequence). These data originate in a study of T-cell reconstitution after alpha-beta-depleted transplantation in children. Unique molecular identifiers were used to barcode this TCRbeta library. TCRdb ran MiXCR on the PCR reads and lists one entry per CDR3 protein. The sample includes hundreds of thousands of distinct CDR3 sequences, around 17% of them seen just once. The sample consisted of PBMCs from the stem cell graft donor, taken from the stem cell graft. The receptor's source is a human donor who donated a stem cell graft to a child with acute myeloid leukemia. V and J are TRBV15 and TRBJ1-6; no clear D. The CDR3 DNA follows: TGTGCCACCAGCATGGCAACGATTAATTCACCCCTCCACTTT. This encodes CATSMATINSPLHF.